This T cell receptor (beta chain) came from a study of cytomegalovirus exposure and HLA in healthy donors. Study information: Earlier results showed approximately 110 million unique TCR beta sequences derived from approximately 170 million T cells. Study-wide results and caveats: The authors excluded some V segments, including TRBV6-2 and TRBV6-3, as indistinguishable. There were several of the most significant clusters that appeared linked to common viral pathogens in a later analysis.

V gave up 8 bases and J gave up 2 bases, with 22 bases separating them. Germline assignment: CDR1 MGHDK and CDR2 SYGVNS. CDR3 length: 16 amino acids. The primer mix had 60 Vbeta and 13 Jbeta primers. Assay used: immunoSEQ multiplex PCR; TCRdb lists only in-frame clones, some missing. Seen here are roughly 110,000 clones, about 70% observed once, and the top ten hold roughly 0.87%. When sampled, the donors appeared nominally healthy, though they likely had unrecorded immune exposures. In its sample, this clone was seen a few times. Its specificity is not known. The sequence derives from a woman aged 25-40 years in good health and CMV-seronegative. The chain combines TRBV25-1 with TRBJ2-7; tentatively, D is TRBD1 (6 bases). The sample was PBMCs. The CDR3 DNA reads as TGTGCCAGCGGAAAAGTCGCCGGGACACTAGCCTACGAGCAGTACTTC. Translating it yields CASGKVAGTLAYEQYF.